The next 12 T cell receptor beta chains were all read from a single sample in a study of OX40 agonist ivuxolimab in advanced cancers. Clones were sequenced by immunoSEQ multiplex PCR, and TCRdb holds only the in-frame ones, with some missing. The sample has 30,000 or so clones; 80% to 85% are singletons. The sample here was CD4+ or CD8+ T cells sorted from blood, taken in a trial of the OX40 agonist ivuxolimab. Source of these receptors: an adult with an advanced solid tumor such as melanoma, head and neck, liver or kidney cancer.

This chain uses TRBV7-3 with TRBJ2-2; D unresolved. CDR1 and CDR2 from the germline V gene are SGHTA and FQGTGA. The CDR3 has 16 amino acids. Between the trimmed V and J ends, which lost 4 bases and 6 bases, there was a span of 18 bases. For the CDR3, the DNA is TGTGCCAGCAGCTCACTTATAGCCCCGTCCCCCGGGGAGCTGTTTTTT. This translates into CASSSLIAPSPGELFF. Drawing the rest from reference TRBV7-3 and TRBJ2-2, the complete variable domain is GAGVSQTPSNKVTEKGKYVELRCDPISGHTALYWYRQSLGQGPEFLIYFQGTGAADDSGLPNDRFFAVRPEGSVSTLKIQRTERGDSAVYLCASSSLIAPSPGELFFGEGSRLTVL.

CDR3 nucleotides: TGTGCCAGCAGTTATGGTACCTACGAGCAGTACTTC. This codes for CASSYGTYEQYF. The chain combines TRBV6-5 with TRBJ2-7; the D is unclear. CDR3 size: 12 residues. V lost 3 bases and J lost 2, with 5 bases in between. The V gene's germline CDR1 is MNHEY and CDR2 SVGAGI.

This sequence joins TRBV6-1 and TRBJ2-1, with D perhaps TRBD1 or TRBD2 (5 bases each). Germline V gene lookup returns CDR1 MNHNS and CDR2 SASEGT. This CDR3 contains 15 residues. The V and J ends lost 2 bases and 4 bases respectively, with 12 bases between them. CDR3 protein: CASSEWDGGYNEQFF. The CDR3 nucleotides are TGTGCCAGCAGTGAATGGGACGGCGGGTACAATGAGCAGTTCTTC.

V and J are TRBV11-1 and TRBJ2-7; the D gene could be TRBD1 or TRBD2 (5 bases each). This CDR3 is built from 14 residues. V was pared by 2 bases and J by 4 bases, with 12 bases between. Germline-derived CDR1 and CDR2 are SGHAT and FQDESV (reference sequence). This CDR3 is CASSLWGNKYEQYF. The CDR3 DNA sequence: TGTGCCAGCAGCTTATGGGGGAATAAGTACGAGCAGTACTTC.

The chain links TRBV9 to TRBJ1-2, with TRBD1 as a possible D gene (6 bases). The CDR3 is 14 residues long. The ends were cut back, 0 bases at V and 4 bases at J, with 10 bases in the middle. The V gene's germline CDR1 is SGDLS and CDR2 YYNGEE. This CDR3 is CASSVGQASYGYTF. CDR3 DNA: TGTGCCAGCAGCGTAGGACAGGCCTCCTATGGCTACACCTTC.

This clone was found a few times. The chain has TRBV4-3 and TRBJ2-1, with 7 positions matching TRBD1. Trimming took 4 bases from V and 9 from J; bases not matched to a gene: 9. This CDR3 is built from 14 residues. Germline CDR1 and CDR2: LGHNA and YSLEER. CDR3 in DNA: TGCGCCAGCAGCCCAGGGACCAGACAGGGTGAGCAGTTCTTC. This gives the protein CASSPGTRQGEQFF.

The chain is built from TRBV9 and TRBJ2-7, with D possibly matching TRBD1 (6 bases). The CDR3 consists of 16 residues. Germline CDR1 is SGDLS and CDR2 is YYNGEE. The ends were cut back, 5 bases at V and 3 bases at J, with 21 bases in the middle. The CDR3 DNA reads TGTGCCAGCAGTGCAAGCCCGGGACACGGATACTACGAGCAGTACTTC. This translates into CASSASPGHGYYEQYF.

CDR3 amino acids: CASSPPGPTNTGELFF. The CDR3 DNA sequence: TGTGCCAGCAGTCCACCGGGACCTACGAACACCGGGGAGCTGTTTTTT. The chain uses TRBV6-4 and TRBJ2-2; D is perhaps TRBD1 or TRBD2 (5 bases each). Germline assignment: CDR1 MRHNA and CDR2 SNTAGT. The CDR3 is 16 residues long. Trimming took 5 bases from V and 0 from J, leaving 13 bases between them.

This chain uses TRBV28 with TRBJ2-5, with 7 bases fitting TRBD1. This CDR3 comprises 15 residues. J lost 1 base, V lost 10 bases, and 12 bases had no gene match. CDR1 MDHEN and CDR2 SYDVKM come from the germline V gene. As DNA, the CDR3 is TGTGCCACTATTCGACAGGGAGCGGCCCAAGAGACCCAGTACTTC. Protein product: CATIRQGAAQETQYF. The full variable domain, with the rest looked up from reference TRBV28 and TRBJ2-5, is DVKVTQSSRYLVKRTGEKVFLECVQDMDHENMFWYRQDPGLGLRLIYFSYDVKMKEKGDIPEGYSVSREKKERFSLILESASTNQTSMYLCATIRQGAAQETQYFGPGTRLLVL.

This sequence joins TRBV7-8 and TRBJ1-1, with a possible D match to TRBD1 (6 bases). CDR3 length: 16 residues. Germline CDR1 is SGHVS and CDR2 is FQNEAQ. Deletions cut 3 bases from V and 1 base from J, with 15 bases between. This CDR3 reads CASSLVGGGWNTEAFF. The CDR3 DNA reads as TGTGCCAGCAGCTTGGTGGGGGGGGGCTGGAACACTGAAGCTTTCTTT.

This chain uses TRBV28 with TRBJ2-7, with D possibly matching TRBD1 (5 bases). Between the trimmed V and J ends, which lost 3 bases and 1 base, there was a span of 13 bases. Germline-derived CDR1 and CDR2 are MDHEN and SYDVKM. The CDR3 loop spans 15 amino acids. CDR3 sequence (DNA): TGTGCCAGCAGTTTGTTTGGGGCCAGGTCCTACGAGCAGTACTTC. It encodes CASSLFGARSYEQYF.

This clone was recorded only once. CDR3 protein: CASSLRLAGALEQYF. CDR3 nucleotide sequence: TGCGCCAGCAGCCTGAGACTAGCGGGGGCCCTCGAGCAGTACTTC. The rearrangement joins TRBV5-1 to TRBJ2-7; 12 bases line up with TRBD2. Germline V gives CDR1 SGHRS, CDR2 YFSETQ. Trimming cost V 4 bases and J 6 bases; bases outside gene matches: 8. The CDR3 runs to 15 residues.